These T cell receptor beta chains were read from a single sample in a study of T cells in Graves' hyperthyroidism and ophthalmopathy. TCRdb processed the multiplex PCR reads anew with MiXCR; each CDR3 protein has one entry. The sample yields about 400,000 distinct CDR3 sequences, around 14% seen once. The sequencing sample was made of blood. Receptors originate from a young woman with Graves' hyperthyroidism. The CDR3 runs from the conserved cysteine through the conserved F or W. The D gene is left open where the match is weak. The size of a clone is reported for some rows only, either as once, few or many, or as a class for expanded clones.

size	D	V	J	CDR3	DNA
many	.	TRBV11-2	TRBJ2-7	CASSSRGNEQYF	TGTGCCAGCAGCTCGAGAGGTAACGAGCAGTACTTC
once	TRBD2	TRBV7-6	TRBJ2-1	CASSFYSGRADNEQFF	TGTGCCAGCAGCTTTTATAGCGGGAGGGCCGACAATGAGCAGTTCTTC
many	.	TRBV18	TRBJ1-1	CASSPDRQPWNTEAFF	TGTGCCAGCTCACCAGACAGGCAACCGTGGAACACTGAAGCTTTCTTT
.	.	TRBV2	TRBJ1-1	CARSVEGTNTEAFF	TGTGCCCGCTCCGTAGAGGGGACGAACACTGAAGCTTTCTTT
many	.	TRBV28	TRBJ2-5	CASSSGTETTQYF	TGTGCCAGCAGTTCCGGGACTGAGACGACCCAGTACTTC
many	.	TRBV7-2	TRBJ2-3	CASSLVGGTDTQYF	TGTGCCAGCAGCTTAGTGGGGGGCACAGATACGCAGTATTTT
few	.	TRBV14	TRBJ1-1	CASSQVGGLNTEAFF	TGTGCCAGCAGCCAAGTTGGGGGTTTGAACACTGAAGCTTTCTTT
.	TRBD1	TRBV7-3	TRBJ1-3	CASSSDRGLKGNTIYF	TGTGCCAGCAGCTCGGACAGGGGGCTTAAAGGAAACACCATATATTTT
.	.	TRBV20-1	TRBJ2-7	CSAPPSSAAFAYEQYF	TGCAGTGCCCCCCCCTCTAGCGCAGCGTTTGCCTACGAGCAGTACTTC
.	.	TRBV10-3	TRBJ2-3	CAISELLSTNTQYF	TGTGCCATCAGTGAACTACTAAGCACAAATACGCAGTATTTT
many	TRBD2	TRBV5-1	TRBJ2-5	CASSFGLAGNQETQYF	TGCGCCAGCAGCTTTGGACTAGCGGGGAACCAAGAGACCCAGTACTTC
few	TRBD2	TRBV10-3	TRBJ2-1	CAISGPTSGGAVSYNEQFF	TGTGCCATCAGTGGGCCAACTAGCGGGGGGGCAGTTTCTTACAATGAGCAGTTCTTC
few	.	TRBV7-9	TRBJ1-4	CASSLRKENEKLFF	TGTGCCAGCAGCTTACGAAAAGAGAACGAAAAACTGTTTTTT
many	.	TRBV28	TRBJ2-5	CASSLYETQYF	TGTGCCAGCAGTTTATATGAGACCCAGTACTTC
many	.	TRBV29-1	TRBJ2-5	CSVARQETQYF	TGCAGCGTTGCGAGACAAGAGACCCAGTACTTC
few	TRBD1	TRBV12-3/TRBV12-4	TRBJ2-2	CASSGQGRTGELFF	TGTGCCAGCAGTGGACAGGGACGCACCGGGGAGCTGTTTTTT
.	TRBD1	TRBV9	TRBJ1-1	CASSPFDRVDTEAFF	TGTGCCAGCAGCCCTTTCGACAGGGTAGACACTGAAGCTTTCTTT
many	TRBD2	TRBV28	TRBJ2-1	CASSSSGSYNEQFF	TGTGCCAGCAGTTCTAGCGGTTCCTACAATGAGCAGTTCTTC
many	TRBD2	TRBV11-2	TRBJ2-7	CASSLEASGTYEQYF	TGTGCCAGCAGCTTAGAGGCTAGCGGCACCTACGAGCAGTACTTC
few	TRBD1	TRBV7-9	TRBJ2-7	CASSSQGIGEQHF	TGTGCCAGCAGCTCACAGGGGATAGGCGAGCAGCACTTC
many	TRBD2	TRBV10-3	TRBJ2-7	CAISKGLAEMEQYF	TGTGCCATCAGCAAGGGACTAGCGGAGATGGAGCAGTACTTC
few	.	TRBV28	TRBJ2-1	CASSSSASRRREQCF	.
many	.	TRBV28	TRBJ2-7	CASSQRDGSYEQYF	TGTGCCAGCAGTCAACGGGACGGTAGTTACGAGCAGTACTTC
many	.	TRBV7-9	TRBJ1-1	CASSPPGHMNTEAFF	TGTGCCAGCAGCCCGCCGGGACACATGAACACTGAAGCTTTCTTT
many	.	TRBV7-9	TRBJ2-7	CASSLVSGKGDEQYF	TGTGCCAGCAGCTTAGTTTCGGGGAAAGGCGACGAGCAGTACTTC
many	TRBD2	TRBV3-1	TRBJ2-3	CASSRRSGGALSTDTQYF	TGTGCCAGCAGCCGCCGTAGCGGGGGGGCCCTAAGCACAGATACGCAGTATTTT
.	.	TRBV7-8	TRBJ2-2	CASSLALPSPGELFF	TGTGCCAGCAGCTTAGCCCTCCCGTCGCCCGGGGAGCTGTTTTTT
few	.	TRBV7-6	TRBJ1-2	CASSLAKGGSGGYTF	TGTGCCAGCAGCTTAGCGAAGGGGGGCTCGGGTGGCTACACCTTC
.	.	TRBV5-1	TRBJ1-3	CASSFGDTGNTIYF	TGCGCCAGCAGCTTCGGGGACACTGGAAACACCATATATTTT
many	.	TRBV20-1	TRBJ2-1	CSAPPGVTDEQFF	TGCAGTGCTCCACCGGGGGTGACGGATGAGCAGTTCTTC
few	.	TRBV7-9	TRBJ1-1	CASSAQENTEAFF	TGTGCCAGCAGCGCCCAGGAGAACACTGAAGCTTTCTTT
.	.	TRBV19	TRBJ2-1	CASVGDINNEQFF	TGTGCCAGTGTAGGGGACATAAACAATGAGCAGTTCTTC
many	TRBD1	TRBV18	TRBJ1-2	CASSPPDRGYGYTF	TGTGCCAGCTCACCACCCGACAGGGGCTATGGCTACACCTTC
many	TRBD1	TRBV2	TRBJ1-1	CATRTTGKGTEAFF	TGTGCCACCAGGACGACAGGGAAGGGCACTGAAGCTTTCTTT
many	TRBD2	TRBV20-1	TRBJ2-5	CSAIPTVAGQETQYF	TGCAGTGCTATACCGACTGTAGCGGGCCAAGAGACCCAGTACTTC
.	TRBD1	TRBV12-3/TRBV12-4	TRBJ1-2	CASSFPQGAHGYTF	TGTGCCAGCAGTTTCCCCCAGGGGGCGCATGGCTACACCTTC
.	.	TRBV10-1	TRBJ2-2	CASSRGSGELFF	TGCGCCAGCAGCCGGGGGTCCGGGGAGCTGTTTTTT
many	TRBD2	TRBV13	TRBJ2-5	CASSWGLAGPETQYF	TGTGCCAGCAGCTGGGGACTAGCGGGCCCAGAGACCCAGTACTTC
.	.	TRBV18	TRBJ1-2	CASSPPRDPNYGYTF	TGTGCCAGCTCACCACCGCGGGACCCTAACTATGGCTACACCTTC
many	.	TRBV7-2	TRBJ2-7	CASSRSAYEQYF	TGTGCCAGCAGCAGGAGCGCCTACGAGCAGTACTTC
many	TRBD1	TRBV7-2	TRBJ1-2	CASSLEARGLHYGYTF	TGTGCCAGCAGCTTAGAGGCCAGGGGGCTTCACTATGGCTACACCTTC
many	.	TRBV27	TRBJ2-3	CASSPTTDSDTQYF	TGTGCCAGCAGTCCTACGACAGATTCAGATACGCAGTATTTT
.	TRBD2	TRBV9	TRBJ2-1	CASSVGTSGGPYNEQFF	TGTGCCAGCAGCGTAGGGACTAGCGGGGGGCCCTACAATGAGCAGTTCTTC
many	.	TRBV28	TRBJ2-1	CASSFGQVNNNEQFF	TGTGCCAGCAGTTTTGGGCAGGTTAATAACAATGAGCAGTTCTTC
many	.	TRBV7-2	TRBJ1-1	CASSLVSQGRTEAFF	TGTGCCAGCAGCTTAGTTAGTCAGGGGAGGACTGAAGCTTTCTTT
many	.	TRBV6-5	TRBJ1-1	CASSYIPGEAFF	TGTGCCAGCAGTTACATACCAGGGGAAGCTTTCTTT
many	.	TRBV2	TRBJ2-2	CASKIPINTGELFF	TGTGCCAGCAAGATACCGATCAACACCGGGGAGCTGTTTTTT
many	.	TRBV28	TRBJ2-7	CASSQQVTYEQYF	TGTGCCAGCAGTCAACAGGTTACCTACGAGCAGTACTTC
many	TRBD2	TRBV11-3	TRBJ2-1	CASSYGGSGVQFF	TGTGCCAGCAGCTACGGGGGGAGCGGTGTGCAGTTCTTC
many	.	TRBV27	TRBJ2-5	CASRRSQETQYF	TGTGCCAGCAGACGGAGTCAAGAGACCCAGTACTTC
many	.	TRBV5-1	TRBJ2-3	CASSLATGLGSTDTQYF	TGCGCCAGCAGCTTAGCCACAGGGTTGGGAAGCACAGATACGCAGTATTTT
many	.	TRBV7-2	TRBJ2-7	CASSLVAPYEQYF	TGTGCCAGCAGCTTAGTGGCACCTTACGAGCAGTACTTC
many	.	TRBV6-6	TRBJ2-1	CASSYRSSSYNEQFF	TGTGCCAGCAGTTACAGGTCGAGCTCCTACAATGAGCAGTTCTTC
many	.	TRBV7-6	TRBJ2-2	CASSLSSGNTGELFF	TGTGCCAGCAGCTTAAGTTCCGGGAACACCGGGGAGCTGTTTTTT
few	.	TRBV12-3/TRBV12-4	TRBJ2-1	CASSLATLLTEQFF	TGTGCCAGCAGTTTAGCGACCCTCCTGACTGAGCAGTTCTTC
many	.	TRBV4-1	TRBJ2-3	CASSLGGAGAGTDTQYF	TGCGCCAGCAGCCTCGGCGGCGCGGGGGCCGGCACAGATACGCAGTATTTT